These T cell receptor beta chains were read from a single sample in a study of blood T cell repertoires in COVID-19. This table comes from immunoSEQ multiplex PCR, and its TCRdb copy is limited to in-frame clones, with some not included. Altogether roughly 73,000 clones are present, about 88% being singletons, with the ten largest covering 1.3% to 1.5%. The material sequenced was peripheral blood. These receptors all come from a human donor in a cohort sampled during active COVID-19. Each CDR3 is given with its conserved first and last residue.

>TRBJ2-1|TRBV2
CASSGRERNEQFF
>TRBJ2-4|TRBV9
CASSTTGGANIQYF
>TRBJ2-2|TRBV28
CASKTQGAGELFF
>TRBJ1-2|TRBV28
CASSFRGGGRGYTF
>TRBJ1-5|TRBV30
CAWSVGRKPLSNQPQHF
>TRBJ1-4|TRBV7-9
CASSSYRGEGKLFF
>TRBJ2-1|TRBV5-6
CASSWLGLALYNEQFF
>TRBJ2-7|TRBV2
CASRRTSGSGEQYF
>TRBJ1-5|TRBV19
CASSIGTFKSQHF
>TRBJ2-3|TRBV5-4
CASSGAGDADTQYF
>TRBJ2-7|TRBV19
CASSPGGTGTYEQYF
>TRBJ2-2|TRBV10-3
CAISDRENTGELFF
>TRBJ2-5|TRBV28
CASRTSLETQYF
>TRBJ2-7|TRBV29-1
CSVVIWQGDSYEQYF
>TRBJ2-2|TRBV27
CASSPGVGDTGELFF
>TRBJ1-6|TRBV28
CASSSPGLINSPLHF
>TRBJ2-3|TRBV6-5
CASSIGDNTDTQYF
>TRBJ2-3|TRBV19
CASSLSGTGIDTQYF
>TRBJ1-2|TRBV7-2
CASSPQGDPYGYTF
>TRBJ1-1|TRBV2
CASTKTGGDWTEAFF
>TRBJ2-5|TRBV3-1/TRBV3-2
CASSQVVRADQETQYF
>TRBJ2-7|TRBV24-1
CATSVSEEGPYEQYF
>TRBJ1-5|TRBV28
CASSLLAGIAPQHF
>TRBJ2-1|TRBV29-1
CSAWGVGSNEQFF
>TRBJ2-3|TRBV29-1
CSVEFSGSTDTQYF
>TRBJ2-1|TRBV11-2
CASSLLAVYNEQFF
>TRBJ1-3|TRBV11-2
CASSNPPGARGNTIYF
>TRBJ2-1|TRBV7-7
CASSLATSGSHYNEQFF
>TRBJ2-3|TRBV5-1
CASSGGLAGADTQYF
>TRBJ1-2|TRBV24-1
CATSDAPGQGAYGYTF
>TRBJ1-3|TRBV5-1
CASSLDSTGNTIYF
>TRBJ1-2|TRBV5-1
CASSLTIADNYGYTF
>TRBJ2-3|TRBV6-5
CASSHPRQGPDTQYF
>TRBJ1-2|TRBV7-9
CASSWADRNSGGYTF
>TRBJ1-1|TRBV3-1/TRBV3-2
CASSFPNTEAFF
>TRBJ2-2|TRBV28
CASSSPGGFFTGELFF
>TRBJ1-1|TRBV19
CASTATGGLHTEAFF